This record concerns one T cell receptor beta chain sequence. This clone is a singleton in its sample. It lacks a known antigen. Nothing much larger sits one base from this clone, and base qualities are not available. Using the immunoSEQ Platform, TCRbeta CDR3 regions were amplified from extracted genomic DNA. The immunoSEQ assay used multiplex PCR together with high-throughput sequencing and a bioinformatics pipeline from the vendor. The authors' pipeline ran thus. Non-productive sequences and CDR3s shorter than 4 amino acids were excluded, and clonotype frequencies were recalculated for each sample. In immunoSEQ Analyzer 2.0, shared clonotypes were identified as identical CDR3 amino acid, V gene and J gene sequences. To normalize repertoire overlap, the number of shared clonotypes was divided by the product of the two clone-set sizes and multiplied by 1000 to give arbitrary units. TCRdb obtained this table from immuneACCESS and retained in-frame rearrangements with V and J assigned. These tables miss some clones; where compared with another copy, unresolved V genes account for less than half of the shortfall, and the remainder is unexplained. For V, J and clone size, that table is used; D and trimming come from the DNA. For this sample there are about 32,000 clones; around 88% appear just once. In total, the top ten clones hold under 3.5% of the sample.

Autoproliferating (CFSEdim) and non-proliferating (CFSEhi) T cell fractions were sequenced separately after stimulus-free culture of CFSE-labeled PBMCs. Altogether, about 5.5x10^7 CFSE-labeled PBMCs were kept in culture for less than eight days with no stimulus, after which the replicate wells were combined. PBMCs were labeled with around 0.48 uM CFSE and were cultured without exogenous stimuli in serum-free AIM-V medium. PBMCs were isolated by Ficoll density gradient centrifugation and were cryopreserved before use. Using a FACSAria III, live 7-AAD-negative cells were sorted, then washed with PBS and stored frozen at -80 degrees C as dry pellets. The record originates from a study of memory B cells and T cells in multiple sclerosis (dated by TCRdb to 2016 to 2019). General notes on the study: TCR beta repertoires of autoproliferating peripheral T cells were compared with the TCR beta repertoires of brain lesion-infiltrating T cells in multiple sclerosis patients. TCR sequencing included two multiple sclerosis patients for whom either brain lesions at autopsy or brain-infiltrating cells from biopsy were available. The paper as a whole reports these results and caveats: Because clone-set sizes varied across compartments, the counts of shared clonotypes were affected, making normalization necessary.

CDR1 and CDR2 were assigned from the germline V gene as SGHDT and YYEEEE. At the junction V is shortened by 5 bases and J by 0 bases, with 12 bases in between. The CDR3 holds 16 amino acids from the cysteine to the phenylalanine. The entry retains the CDR3 DNA only, 48 bases that are in frame from base 1. This chain joins TRBV5-6 to TRBJ1-6; the D gene remains uncertain. The sequence was obtained from a human donor with multiple sclerosis. Sample: PBMCs from blood kept in culture. The nucleotides read TGTGCCAGCAGTATCGACGGGAGCTCCTATAATTCACCCCTCCACTTT. This translates into CASSIDGSSYNSPLHF.